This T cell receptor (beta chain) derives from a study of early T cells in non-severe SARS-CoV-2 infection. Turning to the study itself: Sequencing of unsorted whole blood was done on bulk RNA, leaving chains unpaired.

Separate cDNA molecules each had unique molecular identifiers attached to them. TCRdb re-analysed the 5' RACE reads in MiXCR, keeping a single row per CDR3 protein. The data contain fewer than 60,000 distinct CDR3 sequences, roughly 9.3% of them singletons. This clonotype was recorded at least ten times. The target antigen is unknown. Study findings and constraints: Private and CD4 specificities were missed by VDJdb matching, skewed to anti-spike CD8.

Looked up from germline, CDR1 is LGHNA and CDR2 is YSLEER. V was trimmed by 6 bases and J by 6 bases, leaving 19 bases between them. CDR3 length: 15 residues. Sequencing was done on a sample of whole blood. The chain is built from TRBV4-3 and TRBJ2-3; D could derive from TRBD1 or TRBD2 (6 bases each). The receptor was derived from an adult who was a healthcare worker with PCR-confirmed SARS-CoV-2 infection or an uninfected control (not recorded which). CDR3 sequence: CASSQTGASRDTQYF. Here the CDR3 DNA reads TGCGCCAGCAGTCAAACGGGGGCGTCAAGGGATACGCAGTATTTT.